The present T cell receptor beta chain was sequenced within a study of blood T cells in healthy people across ages. The study, taken as a whole, reports: It was the long-lived donors that had more naive CD4+ cells and higher diversity than aged donors. Older age coincided with a roughly linear decline in TCR beta diversity per million T cells.

Points on this clonotype: No antigen is known for it.

Germline lookup yields CDR1 LGHNA and CDR2 YSLEER. With 2 bases removed from V and 5 bases from J, the gap between germline ends came to 18 bases. CDR3 length equals 16 residues. The authors ran a second PCR of roughly 7 to 11 cycles using a sample-barcoded 5' primer and a J-beta primer mix. MiXCR, run by TCRdb on the 5' RACE reads, gives a single entry per CDR3 protein. This sample has about 900,000 distinct CDR3 sequences, with approximately 67% found just once. This TCR was sampled from a young man in good health. The rearrangement uses TRBV4-3 and TRBJ2-5; TRBD1 might be the D (6 bases). Sequenced input: blood. CDR3: CASSQLGVQGGETQYF. The CDR3 DNA follows: TGCGCCAGCAGCCAATTGGGGGTACAGGGTGGTGAGACCCAGTACTTC.